The next 19 T cell receptor beta chains were all read from a single sample in a study of cytomegalovirus exposure and HLA in healthy donors. Amplification used 60 Vbeta primers and 13 Jbeta primers. Some clones are missing from TCRdb's copy, which holds only in-frame ones; the method was immunoSEQ multiplex PCR. The sample has hundreds of thousands of clones, approximately 90% seen once; the top ten hold roughly 0.99%. The sequencing sample was made of PBMCs. These receptors originate from a woman younger than 35 in good health and CMV-seronegative.

CDR3 DNA sequence: TGTGCCAGCTCACCACAAAGACTAGCGGGCACAGATACGCAGTATTTT. Protein sequence: CASSPQRLAGTDTQYF. V usage is TRBV18 and J usage is TRBJ2-3; 9 nucleotides align to TRBD2. CDR1 and CDR2 (germline): KGHSH, LQKENI. There are 16 residues in the CDR3. V lost 1 base, J lost 1 base, and 3 bases stayed unmatched.

This clone has just a few counts. The J gene is TRBJ1-1, the V gene TRBV11-2; a weak D match, TRBD1 (6 bases). The CDR3 covers 14 residues. Germline V gene sequence: CDR1 SGHAT, CDR2 FQNNGV. V dropped 5 bases and J dropped 7 bases, with 17 bases sitting between them. The CDR3 DNA reads TGTGCCAGCAGCGCAGAGGGGGGGGCGAATGAAGCTTTCTTT. As protein: CASSAEGGANEAFF.

The chain combines TRBV11-2 with TRBJ2-2; no definite D call. The V gene's germline CDR1 is SGHAT and CDR2 FQNNGV. Trimming took 11 bases from V and 1 from J, leaving 20 bases between them. The CDR3 is made up of 16 amino acids. The CDR3 sequence is CAGTTIFGWNTGELFF. The CDR3 DNA is TGTGCCGGCACCACAATCTTCGGGTGGAACACCGGGGAGCTGTTTTTT.

The chain links TRBV21-1 to TRBJ2-4; the D segment call TRBD2 is taken from the table without a DNA check. TRBV21-1 is a recognized pseudogene. This CDR3 has 18 amino acids. CDR3 in DNA: TGTGCCAGCAGCCCGACTAGCGGGAGGAGGTGGTGCAAAAACATTCAGTACTTC. Protein product: CASSPTSGRRWCKNIQYF.

The chain recombines TRBV6-4 with TRBJ1-2, with D perhaps TRBD1 (5 bases). V lost 4 bases and J 4 bases, leaving 16 bases between the germline ends. The CDR3 runs to 15 residues. Germline V gene lookup returns CDR1 MRHNA and CDR2 SNTAGT. DNA of the CDR3: TGTGCCAGCAGTGTGGTAGGGGCGCGTCCCTATGGCTACACCTTC. Its protein product is CASSVVGARPYGYTF.

The V gene is TRBV2, the J gene TRBJ2-4; TRBD1 matches at 7 bases. CDR1 and CDR2 (germline): SNHLY, FYNNEI. The CDR3 covers 12 residues. Unmatched junction bases numbered 4, after V lost 6 bases and J lost 8 bases. The DNA of the CDR3 is TGTGCCAGCAGGAATGACAGGGACATTCAGTACTTC. This gives the protein CASRNDRDIQYF.

V is TRBV19 and J is TRBJ1-1; D is possibly TRBD1 (5 bases). Germline CDR1 LNHDA, CDR2 SQIVND (reference sequence). The V gene lost 7 bases and the J gene lost 0 bases, with 9 bases spanning the gap. The CDR3 loop spans 13 amino acids. CDR3 DNA sequence: TGTGCCAGTACTTCCAGGGTGAACACTGAAGCTTTCTTT. It specifies CASTSRVNTEAFF.

The rearrangement uses TRBV9 and TRBJ2-1; possibly TRBD1 for D (6 bases). The germline CDR1 and CDR2 sequences are SGDLS and YYNGEE. The CDR3 loop spans 12 amino acids. V lost 3 bases and J lost 10, with 11 bases in between. This chain's CDR3 is CASSEDRGEQFF. The CDR3 DNA reads as TGTGCCAGCAGCGAGGACAGAGGGGAGCAGTTCTTC.

This chain connects TRBV27 to TRBJ2-5; 11 bases match TRBD2. The J call is in doubt because the DNA end fits TRBJ2-7 better. From germline, CDR1 is MNHEY and CDR2 SMNVEV (reference sequence). CDR3 length: 14 amino acids. The CDR3 sequence is CASSITSGSYEQYF. The CDR3 DNA is TGTGCCAGCAGTATCACTAGCGGGAGCTACGAGCAGTACTTC.

The V gene is TRBV5-6, the J gene TRBJ1-5; D possibly corresponds to TRBD1 (5 bases). This CDR3 is built from 14 residues. Between the trimmed V and J ends, which lost 0 bases and 9 bases, there was a span of 13 bases. Germline V gene data show CDR1 as SGHDT and CDR2 as YYEEEE. The CDR3 region has the DNA TGTGCCAGCAGCTTGGGGGACTCCCTCGCGCCCCAGCATTTT. Translating it yields CASSLGDSLAPQHF.

With respect to this clone: Germline is not matched at one junction end, which may reflect a read error. The genes are TRBV7-2 and TRBJ2-7; TRBD2 might be the D (6 bases). CDR1 and CDR2 from the germline V gene are SGHTA and FQGNSA. This CDR3 contains 15 residues. The CDR3 nucleotides are TGTGCCAACAGCCGCCGGGACTCTAGAACCTACGAGCAGTACTTC. Protein sequence: CANSRRDSRTYEQYF.

The genes are TRBV6-5 and TRBJ2-1; 9 bases map to TRBD1. The CDR3 is 16 amino acids. J lost 8 bases, V lost 0 bases, and 8 bases had no gene match. CDR1 MNHEY and CDR2 SVGAGI come from the germline V gene. CDR3 DNA: TGTGCCAGCAGTTACTCGACGGGACAGGGTAGGGATGAGCAGTTCTTC. It is translated as CASSYSTGQGRDEQFF.

This chain connects TRBV7-6 to TRBJ2-1; D is unclear. Per the germline V gene, CDR1 is SGHVS and CDR2 is FNYEAQ. V was trimmed by 4 bases and J by 0 bases, leaving 10 bases between them. The length of the CDR3 is 15 residues. CDR3 nucleotides: TGTGCCAGCAGCTCAGACTTTAACTCCTACAATGAGCAGTTCTTC. Its protein is CASSSDFNSYNEQFF.

The rearrangement links TRBV6-6 to TRBJ1-1; TRBD1 matches at 8 bases. The CDR3 has 13 residues. CDR1 and CDR2 from the germline V gene are MNHNY and SVGAGI (reference sequence). V lost 3 bases, J lost 6 bases, and 3 bases stayed unmatched. The CDR3 protein is CASSYWTGPEAFF. In DNA form, the CDR3 reads TGTGCCAGCAGTTATTGGACAGGGCCTGAAGCTTTCTTT.

The chain employs TRBV29-1 and TRBJ2-1, with 7 bases that match TRBD2. CDR1 is SQVTM, CDR2 ANQGSEA, per germline. V lost 2 bases to trimming and J lost 7 bases; unmatched junction nucleotides: 23. The CDR3 totals 19 residues. This CDR3 reads CSVEKKAGWEGVQPNEQFF. The CDR3 DNA reads as TGCAGCGTTGAAAAAAAGGCGGGGTGGGAGGGAGTGCAACCTAATGAGCAGTTCTTC.

The chain combines TRBV2 with TRBJ2-2, with TRBD2 as a possible D gene (6 bases). Germline loops: CDR1 SNHLY, CDR2 FYNNEI. Trimming removed 7 bases at V and 2 bases at J, with 17 bases between. The CDR3 spans 16 residues. The CDR3 coding sequence is TGTGCCAGCATCAACCCCGGGACTTTTAACACCGGGGAGCTGTTTTTT. Its translation is CASINPGTFNTGELFF.

V usage is TRBV18 and J usage is TRBJ2-2, with a tentative D call TRBD1 (5 bases). V was shortened by 7 bases and J by 13 bases, with 13 bases between the two germline ends. Looked up from germline, CDR1 is KGHSH and CDR2 is LQKENI. The CDR3 runs 11 residues. DNA of the CDR3: TGTGCCAGCTTTCAGGGCTTCCGGCTGTTTTTT. Translation gives CASFQGFRLFF.

This chain uses TRBV5-1 with TRBJ1-1; TRBD1 aligns across 7 bases. This CDR3 comprises 14 residues. Trimming took 4 bases from V and 7 from J; bases not matched to a gene: 10. Germline loops: CDR1 SGHRS, CDR2 YFSETQ. The CDR3 DNA sequence: TGCGCCAGCAGCCCCGGGACAGAGGGATATGAAGCTTTCTTT. Residues: CASSPGTEGYEAFF.

This chain links TRBV7-9 with TRBJ1-4; D call uncertain. The CDR3 covers 13 residues. The V gene lost 4 bases and the J gene lost 4 bases, with 7 bases spanning the gap. Germline V lookup: CDR1 SEHNR, CDR2 FQNEAQ (reference sequence). CDR3 sequence reads: CASSSEVNEKLFF. The CDR3 DNA reads as TGTGCCAGCAGCTCGGAGGTTAATGAAAAACTGTTTTTT.